Listed here are 17 T cell receptor beta chains from one sample, sequenced in a study of blood T cell repertoires in COVID-19. Only in-frame clones appear in the TCRdb table, and some are missing; sequencing was by immunoSEQ multiplex PCR. The sample contains 200,000 to 250,000 clones, more than 75% of which appear only once. The sequenced sample was peripheral blood. Receptors were obtained from a woman aged 55-70 years who had recovered from COVID-19.

V usage is TRBV11-3 and J usage is TRBJ2-2, with 7 bases aligning to TRBD2. The CDR3 runs to 15 residues. V was pared by 5 bases and J by 2 bases, with 5 bases of the junction left unmatched. CDR1 is SGHNT and CDR2 is YENEEA in the germline V gene. The CDR3 reads CASSPWEGNTGELFF. As DNA, the CDR3 is TGTGCCAGCAGCCCCTGGGAGGGAAACACCGGGGAGCTGTTTTTT.

The CDR3 nucleotides read TGTGCCAGCGGGCGGAGGGATAGCAATCAGCCCCAGCATTTT. Amino acids: CASGRRDSNQPQHF. The rearrangement joins TRBV6-6 to TRBJ1-5; D not resolved. Germline CDR1 and CDR2: MNHNY and SVGAGI (reference sequence). V lost 8 bases to trimming and J lost 0 bases, with 11 bases between them. The CDR3 loop spans 14 amino acids.

The rearrangement uses TRBV23-1 and TRBJ1-1; weak D call: TRBD1 (5 bases). TRBV23-1 is labeled an ORF, and its function is uncertain. Trimming cost V 0 bases and J 4 bases, with 27 bases left between them. The CDR3 has 20 amino acids. The CDR3 loop reads CASSQSRRSGGTPLGTEAFF. The CDR3 nucleotides read TGCGCCAGCAGTCAATCGAGGCGGTCGGGAGGGACGCCTCTTGGCACTGAAGCTTTCTTT.

The genes are TRBV27 and TRBJ1-6; D gene uncertain. The CDR3 is 17 amino acids. The germline CDR1 and CDR2 sequences are MNHEY and SMNVEV (reference sequence). The V and J ends lost 7 bases and 0 bases respectively, with 16 bases between them. As DNA, the CDR3 is TGTGCCAGCAAAGAAGTGGGCTTTTCCTCCTATAATTCACCCCTCCACTTT. This gives the protein CASKEVGFSSYNSPLHF.

This chain links TRBV6-5 with TRBJ2-3; D possibly corresponds to TRBD2 (7 bases). Trimming took off 0 bases at V and 14 bases at J, with 15 bases between the two ends. Looked up from germline, CDR1 is MNHEY and CDR2 is SVGAGI. The CDR3 totals 13 residues. CDR3 nucleotides: TGTGCCAGCAGTTACTCGAGATCGGGGGGCCTGTATTTT. It codes for CASSYSRSGGLYF.

V usage is TRBV4-2 and J usage is TRBJ1-2, with TRBD1 identical over 8 bases. The CDR3 extends over 15 amino acids. The trim removed 4 bases at V and 7 bases at J, leaving 11 bases unmatched. Germline V gives CDR1 LGHNA, CDR2 YNFKEQ. The CDR3 nucleotides are TGTGCCAGCAGCCCGAAGCCGACAGGGGACGGTGGCTACACCTTC. It yields the protein CASSPKPTGDGGYTF.

The rearrangement links TRBV6-5 to TRBJ1-5; D unresolved. CDR3 length: 14 residues. From germline, CDR1 is MNHEY and CDR2 SVGAGI. V lost 8 bases and J lost 2, with 13 bases in between. The CDR3 sequence: CASATLRGNQPQHF. DNA for the CDR3: TGTGCCAGCGCTACTCTGCGGGGCAATCAGCCCCAGCATTTT.

The rearrangement uses TRBV6-2 or TRBV6-3 and TRBJ2-7; 15 bases agree with TRBD2. CDR1 is MNHEY, CDR2 SVGEGT, per germline. The V segment lost 5 bases and the J segment 3 bases; nucleotides outside the gene matches: 8. The CDR3 loop spans 17 amino acids. The CDR3 reads CASSAPGLAGGIYEQYF. The CDR3 DNA follows: TGTGCCAGCAGTGCACCGGGACTAGCGGGGGGCATCTACGAGCAGTACTTC.

The chain recombines TRBV30 with TRBJ1-2; 9 bases match TRBD1. Trimming took 7 bases from V and 4 from J; bases not matched to a gene: 10. The V gene's germline CDR1 is GTSNPN and CDR2 SVGIG (reference sequence). The CDR3 consists of 14 residues. The CDR3 DNA follows: TGTGCCTACCCGACAGGGGGTTCAGTCTATGGCTACACCTTC. The encoded protein is CAYPTGGSVYGYTF.

The CDR3, as DNA: TGTGCCAGCAGCGCCAACCCGGGAGCCTCGTATGAGCAGTTCTTC. This translates into CASSANPGASYEQFF. This sequence joins TRBV9 and TRBJ2-1; tentatively, D is TRBD2 (6 bases). This CDR3 is built from 15 residues. V was cut by 3 bases and J by 8 bases, with 18 bases left in between. Germline-derived CDR1 and CDR2 are SGDLS and YYNGEE.

This chain uses TRBV25-1 with TRBJ2-2; weak D call: TRBD2 (5 bases). V lost 1 base, J lost 1 base, and 10 bases lay in between. The CDR3 has 16 amino acids. From germline, CDR1 is MGHDK and CDR2 SYGVNS. CDR3 coding DNA: TGTGCCAGCAGTGAATTGGGGAGTCGGAACACCGGGGAGCTGTTTTTT. It yields the protein CASSELGSRNTGELFF.

The rearrangement joins TRBV6-1 to TRBJ1-4; D gene unclear. Germline V gives CDR1 MNHNS, CDR2 SASEGT. Trimming shortened V by 3 bases and J by 4 bases, and 12 bases separated the two germline ends. The CDR3 extends over 15 amino acids. The CDR3 sequence: CASSDNGVGNEKLFF. The CDR3 nucleotides are TGTGCCAGCAGTGATAACGGGGTGGGTAATGAAAAACTGTTTTTT.

The chain links TRBV4-3 to TRBJ2-7; 9 positions agree with TRBD2. J lost 3 bases, V lost 4 bases, and 4 bases had no gene match. Germline values: CDR1 LGHNA, CDR2 YSLEER. This CDR3 region has 14 residues. CDR3 nucleotides: TGCGCCAGCAGCCTTAGCGGGGGAAGCTACGAGCAGTACTTC. Protein sequence: CASSLSGGSYEQYF.

The chain is built from TRBV7-3 and TRBJ2-3; 11 bases map to TRBD2. Germline values: CDR1 SGHTA, CDR2 FQGTGA. This CDR3 comprises 19 residues. The junction had 15 bases not matched to a gene; V was cut back by 5 bases and J by 2 bases. In nucleotides, the CDR3 is TGTGCCAGCAGCCCCAGGGGGTCTAGCGGGGGGTACTACACAGATACGCAGTATTTT. The encoded protein is CASSPRGSSGGYYTDTQYF.

The J gene is TRBJ2-1, the V gene TRBV5-1, with D uncertain. This CDR3 is built from 15 residues. Germline V CDR1 and CDR2: SGHRS, YFSETQ. The V end was cut by 0 bases, the J end by 8 bases, with 15 bases between. CDR3 in amino acids: CASSLVARSEDEQFF. For the CDR3, the DNA is TGCGCCAGCAGCTTGGTAGCTAGAAGCGAGGATGAGCAGTTCTTC.

The rearrangement uses TRBV5-1 and TRBJ2-1, with TRBD2 matching over 14 bases. V shed 5 bases and J 0 bases; nucleotides not matched to a gene: 7. Germline CDR1 SGHRS, CDR2 YFSETQ. The CDR3 loop spans 18 amino acids. The CDR3 protein is CASSTGTSGGYSYNEQFF. The CDR3 DNA reads as TGCGCCAGCAGTACCGGGACTAGCGGGGGTTACTCCTACAATGAGCAGTTCTTC.

The J gene is TRBJ1-5, the V gene TRBV19, with D perhaps matching TRBD1 (5 bases). The CDR3 covers 14 residues. Germline V lookup: CDR1 LNHDA, CDR2 SQIVND (reference sequence). Trimming pared 10 bases from V and 7 bases from J, leaving 20 bases between. As DNA, the CDR3 is TGTGCCACCAACGGAGGGGCTGAGGGGCAGCCCCAGCATTTT. Protein product: CATNGGAEGQPQHF.